The rows below give T cell receptor beta chains drawn from one sample of a study of human T cells and chemical hapten exposure. Each CDR3 protein gets one entry after TCRdb re-called the RACE reads with MiXCR. The table lists approximately 160,000 distinct CDR3 sequences, roughly 25% of them singletons, with approximately 2.1% in the top ten. The source was whole blood, collected in connection with sensitization to the hapten diphenylcyclopropenone (DPC). These receptors were taken from a woman between 18 and 29 years old with alopecia areata. Some clones in this sample may be carry-over from other donors' samples. Both conserved end residues are part of each CDR3. Each record gives: clone size, V gene, J gene, D gene, CDR3 DNA, CDR3 protein. A D gene is named only where the DNA matches it firmly. Expanded clones are given a class, and other clones once, few, many or no size at all.

clone size: -; V gene: TRBV5-1; J gene: TRBJ2-7; D gene: -; CDR3 DNA: TGCGCCAGCAGCTTGGCCACGGGAGAGCAGTACTTC; CDR3 protein: CASSLATGEQYF
clone size: -; V gene: TRBV9; J gene: TRBJ2-7; D gene: -; CDR3 DNA: TGTGCCAGCAGCGAACAGGGTAGGACGGGGGAGCAGTACTTC; CDR3 protein: CASSEQGRTGEQYF
clone size: -; V gene: TRBV24-1; J gene: TRBJ1-4; D gene: -; CDR3 DNA: TGTGCCACCAGTGATTCAAGTCGGGAAAAACTGTTTTTT; CDR3 protein: CATSDSSREKLFF
clone size: few; V gene: TRBV12-3/TRBV12-4; J gene: TRBJ2-2; D gene: TRBD2; CDR3 DNA: TGTGCCAGCAGCCAGGCGAGCGGGAGTTTCGGCGACACCGGGGAGCTGTTTTTT; CDR3 protein: CASSQASGSFGDTGELFF
clone size: few; V gene: TRBV25-1; J gene: TRBJ2-1; D gene: TRBD1; CDR3 DNA: TGTGCCAGCAGTGAATTAGGACAGGGGAATGAGCAGTTCTTC; CDR3 protein: CASSELGQGNEQFF
clone size: -; V gene: TRBV20-1; J gene: TRBJ2-1; D gene: TRBD2; CDR3 DNA: TGCAGTGCTAGAGGGGGACTAGCTTACAATGAGCAGTTCTTC; CDR3 protein: CSARGGLAYNEQFF
clone size: -; V gene: TRBV18; J gene: TRBJ2-3; D gene: -; CDR3 DNA: TGTGCCAGCTCACCACTACCTGCGAGTGGAGGGAGCACAGATACGCAGTATTTT; CDR3 protein: CASSPLPASGGSTDTQYF
clone size: few; V gene: TRBV20-1; J gene: TRBJ2-2; D gene: -; CDR3 DNA: TGCAGTGCTAGAGATCCCCGGGTGGGAGACACCGGGGAGCTGTTTTTT; CDR3 protein: CSARDPRVGDTGELFF
clone size: -; V gene: TRBV30; J gene: TRBJ1-5; D gene: -; CDR3 DNA: TGTGCCTGGAGTTATCGGGGACTTAGCAATCAGCCCCAGCATTTT; CDR3 protein: CAWSYRGLSNQPQHF
clone size: -; V gene: TRBV6-5; J gene: TRBJ2-2; D gene: -; CDR3 DNA: TGTGCCAGCAGTTACTCGGACAGATTGAACACCGGGGAGCTGTTTTTT; CDR3 protein: CASSYSDRLNTGELFF
clone size: many; V gene: TRBV27; J gene: TRBJ1-1; D gene: -; CDR3 DNA: TGTGCCAGCAGTTTATCCGCAGGGAGAACTTTCTTT; CDR3 protein: CASSLSAGRTFF
clone size: -; V gene: TRBV7-2; J gene: TRBJ2-7; D gene: TRBD1; CDR3 DNA: TGTGCCAGCAGCTTAGAGTCCGGACAGGGCTACGAGCAGTACTTC; CDR3 protein: CASSLESGQGYEQYF
clone size: -; V gene: TRBV12-3/TRBV12-4; J gene: TRBJ2-7; D gene: -; CDR3 DNA: TGTGCCAGCAATGCCCTCAGCTTC; CDR3 protein: CASNALSF
clone size: few; V gene: TRBV11-2; J gene: TRBJ1-2; D gene: -; CDR3 DNA: TGTGCCAGCAGCTTAGCGGGCGGTCGTTATGGCTACACCTTC; CDR3 protein: CASSLAGGRYGYTF
clone size: -; V gene: TRBV13; J gene: TRBJ1-1; D gene: -; CDR3 DNA: TGTGCCAGCAGCGGGGGGCGGGGACTGAGAGGAACTGAAGCTTTCTTT; CDR3 protein: CASSGGRGLRGTEAFF
clone size: -; V gene: TRBV10-3; J gene: TRBJ2-7; D gene: -; CDR3 DNA: TGTGCCATCAGTGTCAAGGCGGTCCTACGCGAGCAGTACTTC; CDR3 protein: CAISVKAVLREQYF
clone size: many; V gene: TRBV12-3/TRBV12-4; J gene: TRBJ2-1; D gene: TRBD2; CDR3 DNA: TGTGCCAGCAGTCCCCACGGGGGGGGAACCAACAATGAGCAGTTCTTC; CDR3 protein: CASSPHGGGTNNEQFF
clone size: -; V gene: TRBV20-1; J gene: TRBJ2-2; D gene: TRBD2; CDR3 DNA: TGCAGTGCTAGAAAACCTACTAGCGGCGACACCGGGGAGCTGTTTTTT; CDR3 protein: CSARKPTSGDTGELFF
clone size: few; V gene: TRBV10-3; J gene: TRBJ2-1; D gene: -; CDR3 DNA: TGTGCCATCAGTGAGTCAGGGACGGGCAATGAGCAGTTCTTC; CDR3 protein: CAISESGTGNEQFF
clone size: -; V gene: TRBV9; J gene: TRBJ2-5; D gene: TRBD1; CDR3 DNA: TGTGCCAGCAGCGTAGTGACAGGGCCACAGGAGACCCAGTACTTC; CDR3 protein: CASSVVTGPQETQYF
clone size: -; V gene: TRBV11-2; J gene: TRBJ2-2; D gene: -; CDR3 DNA: TGTGCCAGCAGCCAAAGTACAGTTCCCGGGGAGCTGTTTTTT; CDR3 protein: CASSQSTVPGELFF
clone size: few; V gene: TRBV9; J gene: TRBJ2-3; D gene: -; CDR3 DNA: TGTGCCAGCAGCGTAGGCACGGACAGCACAGATACGCAGTATTTT; CDR3 protein: CASSVGTDSTDTQYF